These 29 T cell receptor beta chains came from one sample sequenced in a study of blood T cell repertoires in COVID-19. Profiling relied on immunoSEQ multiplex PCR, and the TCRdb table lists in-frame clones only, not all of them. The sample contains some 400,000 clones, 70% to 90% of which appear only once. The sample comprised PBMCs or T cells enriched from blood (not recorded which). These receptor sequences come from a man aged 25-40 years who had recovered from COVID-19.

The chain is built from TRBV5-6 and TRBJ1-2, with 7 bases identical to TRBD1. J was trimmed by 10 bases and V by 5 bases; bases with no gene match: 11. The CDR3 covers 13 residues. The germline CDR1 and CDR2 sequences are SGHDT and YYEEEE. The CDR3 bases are TGTGCCAGCAGACCTACAGGGGTAGTGGTCTACACCTTC. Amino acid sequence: CASRPTGVVVYTF.

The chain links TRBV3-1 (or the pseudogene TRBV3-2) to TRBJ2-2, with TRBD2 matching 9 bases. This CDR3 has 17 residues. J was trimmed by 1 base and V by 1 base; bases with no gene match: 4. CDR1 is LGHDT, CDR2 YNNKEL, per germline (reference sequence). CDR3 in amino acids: CASSQGHSGGNTGELFF. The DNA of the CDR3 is TGTGCCAGCAGCCAAGGGCATAGCGGGGGGAACACCGGGGAGCTGTTTTTT.

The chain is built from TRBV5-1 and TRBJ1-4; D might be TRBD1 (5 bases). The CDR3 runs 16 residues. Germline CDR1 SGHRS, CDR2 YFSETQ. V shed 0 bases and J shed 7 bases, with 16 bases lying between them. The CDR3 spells CASSLARSGRSEKLFF. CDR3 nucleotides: TGCGCCAGCAGCTTGGCCCGATCAGGGCGGAGTGAAAAACTGTTTTTT.

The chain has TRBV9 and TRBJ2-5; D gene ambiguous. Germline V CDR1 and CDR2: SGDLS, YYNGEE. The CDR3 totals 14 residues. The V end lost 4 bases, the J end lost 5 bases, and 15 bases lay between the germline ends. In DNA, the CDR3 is TGTGCCAGCAGCCCCGGCTGGGCTTGGGAGACCCAGTACTTC. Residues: CASSPGWAWETQYF. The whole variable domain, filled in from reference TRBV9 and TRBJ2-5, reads DSGVTQTPKHLITATGQRVTLRCSPRSGDLSVYWYQQSLDQGLQFLIQYYNGEERAKGNILERFSAQQFPDLHSELNLSSLELGDSALYFCASSPGWAWETQYFGPGTRLLVL.

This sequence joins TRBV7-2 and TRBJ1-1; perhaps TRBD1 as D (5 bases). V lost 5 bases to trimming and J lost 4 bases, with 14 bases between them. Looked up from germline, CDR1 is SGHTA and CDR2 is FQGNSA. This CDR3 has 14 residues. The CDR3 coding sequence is TGTGCCAGCAGCCCCGGGGGGGGGATCACTGAAGCTTTCTTT. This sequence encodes CASSPGGGITEAFF.

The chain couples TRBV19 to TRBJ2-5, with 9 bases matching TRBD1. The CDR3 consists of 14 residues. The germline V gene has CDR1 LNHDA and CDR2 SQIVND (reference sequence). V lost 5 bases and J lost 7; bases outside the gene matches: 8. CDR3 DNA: TGTGCCAGTAGTCCGGGACAGGGATTTGCGACCCAGTACTTC. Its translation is CASSPGQGFATQYF.

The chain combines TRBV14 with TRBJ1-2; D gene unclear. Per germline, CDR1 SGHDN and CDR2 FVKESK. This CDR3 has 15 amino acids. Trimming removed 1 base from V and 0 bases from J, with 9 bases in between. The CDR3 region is CASSQASGANYGYTF. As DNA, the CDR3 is TGTGCCAGCAGCCAAGCCTCGGGAGCTAACTATGGCTACACCTTC.

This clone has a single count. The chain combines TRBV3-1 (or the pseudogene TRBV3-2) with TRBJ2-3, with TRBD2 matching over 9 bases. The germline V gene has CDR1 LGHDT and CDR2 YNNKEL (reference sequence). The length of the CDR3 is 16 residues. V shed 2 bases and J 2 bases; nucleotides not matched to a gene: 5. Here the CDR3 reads CASSQRLAEITDTQYF. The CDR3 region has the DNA TGTGCCAGCAGCCAAAGACTAGCGGAGATCACAGATACGCAGTATTTT.

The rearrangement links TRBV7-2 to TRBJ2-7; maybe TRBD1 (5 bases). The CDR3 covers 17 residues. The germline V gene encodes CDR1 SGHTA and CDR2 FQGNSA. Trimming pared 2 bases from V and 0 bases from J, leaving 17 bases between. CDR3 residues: CASSLRTISPYSYEQYF. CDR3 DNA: TGTGCCAGCAGCTTAAGGACAATCTCGCCATACTCCTACGAGCAGTACTTC.

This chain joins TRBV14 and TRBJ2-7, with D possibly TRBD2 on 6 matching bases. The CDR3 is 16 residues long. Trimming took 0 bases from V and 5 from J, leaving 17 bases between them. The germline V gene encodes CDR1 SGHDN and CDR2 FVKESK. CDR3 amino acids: CASSQDYAGPFHEQYF. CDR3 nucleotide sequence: TGTGCCAGCAGCCAAGATTACGCGGGGCCCTTCCACGAGCAGTACTTC.

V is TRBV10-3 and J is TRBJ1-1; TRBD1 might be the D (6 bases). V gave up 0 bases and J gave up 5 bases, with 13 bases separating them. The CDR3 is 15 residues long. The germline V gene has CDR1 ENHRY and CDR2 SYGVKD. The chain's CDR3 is CAISESTGTGTEAFF. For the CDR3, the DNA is TGTGCCATCAGTGAGTCAACAGGGACGGGAACTGAAGCTTTCTTT.

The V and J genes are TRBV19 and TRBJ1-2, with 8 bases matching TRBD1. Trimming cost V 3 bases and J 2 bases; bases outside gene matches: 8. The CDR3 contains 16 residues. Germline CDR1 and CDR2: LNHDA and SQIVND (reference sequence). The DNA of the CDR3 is TGTGCCAGTAGTATGCCGACAGGGGCAAGAAACTATGGCTACACCTTC. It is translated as CASSMPTGARNYGYTF.

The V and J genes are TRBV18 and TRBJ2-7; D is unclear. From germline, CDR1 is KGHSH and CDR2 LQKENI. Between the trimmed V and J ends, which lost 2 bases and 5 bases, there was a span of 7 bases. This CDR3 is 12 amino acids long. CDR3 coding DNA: TGTGCCAGCTCACCATCGGTCGACGAGCAGTACTTC. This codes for CASSPSVDEQYF. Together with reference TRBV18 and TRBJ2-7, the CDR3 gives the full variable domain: NAGVMQNPRHLVRRRGQEARLRCSPMKGHSHVYWYRQLPEEGLKFMVYLQKENIIDESGMPKERFSAEFPKEGPSILRIQQVVRGDSAAYFCASSPSVDEQYFGPGTRLTVT.

The CDR3 loop is CASSLQGIWNQPQHF. The CDR3 coding sequence is TGTGCCAGCAGTCTTCAGGGGATATGGAATCAGCCCCAGCATTTT. V is TRBV28 and J is TRBJ1-5, with a tentative D call TRBD1 (6 bases). Germline CDR1 is MDHEN and CDR2 is SYDVKM. The V and J ends lost 5 bases and 4 bases respectively, with 15 bases between them. The CDR3 covers 15 residues.

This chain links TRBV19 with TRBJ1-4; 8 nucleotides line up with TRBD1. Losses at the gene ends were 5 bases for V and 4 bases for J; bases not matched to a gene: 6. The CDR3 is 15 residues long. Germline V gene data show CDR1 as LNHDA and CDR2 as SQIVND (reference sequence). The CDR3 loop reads CASSPRQGSNEKLFF. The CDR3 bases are TGTGCCAGTAGTCCTCGACAGGGGAGTAATGAAAAACTGTTTTTT.

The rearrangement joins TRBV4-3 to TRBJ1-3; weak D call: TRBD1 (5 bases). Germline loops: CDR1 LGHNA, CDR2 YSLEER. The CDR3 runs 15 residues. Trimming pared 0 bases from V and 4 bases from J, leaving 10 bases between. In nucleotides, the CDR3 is TGCGCCAGCAGCCAAGATGCAGGGCGCGGAAACACCATATATTTT. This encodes CASSQDAGRGNTIYF.

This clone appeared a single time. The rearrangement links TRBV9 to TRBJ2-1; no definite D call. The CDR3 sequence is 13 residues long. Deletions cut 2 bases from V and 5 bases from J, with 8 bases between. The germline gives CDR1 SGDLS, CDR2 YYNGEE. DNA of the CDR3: TGTGCCAGCAGCGTTCAACAGCACAATGAGCAGTTCTTC. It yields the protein CASSVQQHNEQFF.

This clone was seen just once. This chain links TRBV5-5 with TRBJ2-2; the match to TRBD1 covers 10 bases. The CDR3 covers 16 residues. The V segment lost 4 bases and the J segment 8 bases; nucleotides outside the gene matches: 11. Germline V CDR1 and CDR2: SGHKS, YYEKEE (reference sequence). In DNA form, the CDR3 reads TGTGCCAGCAGCAGTCGGACAGGGGGATTCACGGGGGAGCTGTTTTTT. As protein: CASSSRTGGFTGELFF.

CDR3 in amino acids: CASSIGQGTEAFF. The CDR3 DNA is TGTGCCAGCAGCATAGGACAGGGCACTGAAGCTTTCTTT. The chain combines TRBV7-2 with TRBJ1-1, with TRBD1 matching 8 bases. J gave up 4 bases and V 5 bases, and 3 bases lay outside the gene matches. CDR1 is SGHTA and CDR2 is FQGNSA in the germline V gene. The CDR3 length is 13 residues.

The chain's CDR3 is CASSEGTGNPYGYTF. The CDR3 bases are TGCGCCAGCAGCGAAGGTACAGGGAACCCCTATGGCTACACCTTC. The J gene is TRBJ1-2, the V gene TRBV5-1; possible D gene TRBD1, 6 bases. V lost 4 bases, J lost 4 bases, and 17 bases lay in between. Looked up from germline, CDR1 is SGHRS and CDR2 is YFSETQ. CDR3 size: 15 residues.

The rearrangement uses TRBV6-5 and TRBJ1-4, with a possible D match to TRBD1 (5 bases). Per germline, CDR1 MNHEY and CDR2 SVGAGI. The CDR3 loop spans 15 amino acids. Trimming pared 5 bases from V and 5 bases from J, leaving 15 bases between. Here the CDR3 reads CASSQAGMGNEKLFF. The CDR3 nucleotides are TGTGCCAGCAGTCAGGCAGGGATGGGAAATGAAAAACTGTTTTTT.

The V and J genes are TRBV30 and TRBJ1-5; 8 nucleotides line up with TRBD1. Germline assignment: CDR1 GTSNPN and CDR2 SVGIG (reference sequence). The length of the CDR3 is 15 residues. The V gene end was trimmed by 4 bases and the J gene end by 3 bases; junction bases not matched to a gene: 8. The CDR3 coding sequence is TGTGCCTGGAAACAACAGGGGGTTGACAATCAGCCCCAGCATTTT. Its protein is CAWKQQGVDNQPQHF.

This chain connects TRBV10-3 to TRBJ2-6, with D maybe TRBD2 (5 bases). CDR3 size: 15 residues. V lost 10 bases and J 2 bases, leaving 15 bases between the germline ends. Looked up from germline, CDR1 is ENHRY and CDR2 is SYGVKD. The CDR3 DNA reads TGTGCCACCCGGTTGGAGGCTACTGGGGCCAACGTCCTGACTTTC. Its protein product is CATRLEATGANVLTF.

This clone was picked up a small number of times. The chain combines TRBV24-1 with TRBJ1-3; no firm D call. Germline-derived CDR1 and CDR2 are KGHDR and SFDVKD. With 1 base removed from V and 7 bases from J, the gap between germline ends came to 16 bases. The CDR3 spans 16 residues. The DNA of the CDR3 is TGTGCCACCAGTGATTTTGATTCGGGATTACAGAACACCATATATTTT. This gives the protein CATSDFDSGLQNTIYF.

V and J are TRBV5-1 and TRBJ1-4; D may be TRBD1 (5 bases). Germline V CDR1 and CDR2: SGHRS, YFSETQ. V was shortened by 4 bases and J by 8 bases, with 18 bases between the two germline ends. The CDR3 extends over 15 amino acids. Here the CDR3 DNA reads TGCGCCAGCAGCCCCCCTCAGGGCAGGGAAGAAAAACTGTTTTTT. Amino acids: CASSPPQGREEKLFF.

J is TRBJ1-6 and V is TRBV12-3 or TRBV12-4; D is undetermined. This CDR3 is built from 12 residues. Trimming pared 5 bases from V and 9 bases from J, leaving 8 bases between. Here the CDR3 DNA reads TGTGCCAGCAGTCAGGCCACTTCACCCCTCCACTTT. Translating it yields CASSQATSPLHF.

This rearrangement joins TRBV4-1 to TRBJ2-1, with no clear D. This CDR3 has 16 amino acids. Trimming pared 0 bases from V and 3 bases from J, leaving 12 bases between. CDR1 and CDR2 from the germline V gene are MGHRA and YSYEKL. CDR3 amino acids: CASSQDKERIYNEQFF. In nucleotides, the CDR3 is TGCGCCAGCAGCCAAGATAAGGAGAGGATCTACAATGAGCAGTTCTTC.

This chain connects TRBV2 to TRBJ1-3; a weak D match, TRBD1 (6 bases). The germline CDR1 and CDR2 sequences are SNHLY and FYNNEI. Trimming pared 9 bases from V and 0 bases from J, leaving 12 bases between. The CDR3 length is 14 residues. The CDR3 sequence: CASDRWISGNTIYF. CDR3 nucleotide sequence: TGTGCCAGTGACAGGTGGATCTCTGGAAACACCATATATTTT.

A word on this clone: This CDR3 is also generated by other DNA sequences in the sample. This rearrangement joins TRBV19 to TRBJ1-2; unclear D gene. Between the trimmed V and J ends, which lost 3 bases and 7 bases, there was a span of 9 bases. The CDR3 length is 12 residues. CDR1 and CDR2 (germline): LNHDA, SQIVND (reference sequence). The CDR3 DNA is TGTGCCAGTAGTATTGGAGGGAGTGGCTACACCTTC. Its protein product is CASSIGGSGYTF.